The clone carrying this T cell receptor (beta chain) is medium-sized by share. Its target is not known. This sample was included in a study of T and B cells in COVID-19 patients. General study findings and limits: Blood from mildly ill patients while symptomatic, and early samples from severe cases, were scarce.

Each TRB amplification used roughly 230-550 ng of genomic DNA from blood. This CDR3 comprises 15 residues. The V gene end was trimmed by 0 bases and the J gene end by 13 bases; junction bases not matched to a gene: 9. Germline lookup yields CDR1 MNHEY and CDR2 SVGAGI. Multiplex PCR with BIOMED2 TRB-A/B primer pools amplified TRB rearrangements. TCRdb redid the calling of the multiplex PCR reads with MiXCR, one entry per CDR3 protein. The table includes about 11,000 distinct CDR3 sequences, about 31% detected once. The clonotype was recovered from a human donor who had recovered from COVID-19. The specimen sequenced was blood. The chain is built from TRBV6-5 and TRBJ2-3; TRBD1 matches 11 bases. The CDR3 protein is CASSYSPWTGGVKYF. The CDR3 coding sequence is TGTGCCAGCAGTTACTCCCCTTGGACAGGGGGCGTCAAGTATTTT.